This TCR beta chain was sequenced in a study of Ad26.COV2.S vaccination and SARS-CoV-2 variants. Looking at the study overall: Enrolled in COV1001, the donor was in the Ad26.COV2.S trial arm, which received the vaccine. Each vaccinee took Ad26.COV2.S intramuscularly, once or twice 56 days apart. Study-level points and caveats: Placebo recipients showed lower spike-specific TCR breadth than vaccinees. Vaccine and placebo groups showed comparable non-spike TCR breadth.

The method was immunoSEQ multiplex PCR; TCRdb's version includes in-frame clones alone and lacks a portion of them. The sample yields more than 350,000 clones, around 90% seen once. As for this clone: Its antigen is as yet unknown.

The CDR3 runs to 14 residues. In germline, CDR1 is MGHRA, CDR2 YSYEKL. V dropped 4 bases and J dropped 6 bases, with 16 bases sitting between them. The treatment was: roughly 19 received Ad26.COV2.S at low or high dose, single or two shots; 5 received placebo; per-sample allocation not given. Collection of samples fell on day 63 after the first vaccine or placebo injection. J is TRBJ2-7 and V is TRBV4-1, with TRBD2 as a possible D gene (6 bases). The sequencing used peripheral blood, collected in a trial of Ad26.COV2.S vaccine versus placebo. This receptor was taken from a person aged 18 to 65 who received the Ad26.COV2.S COVID-19 vaccine or a placebo. For the CDR3, the DNA is TGCGCCAGCAGCCTCTCGTCGGGAGCCGTCGAGCAGTACTTC. It is translated as CASSLSSGAVEQYF.